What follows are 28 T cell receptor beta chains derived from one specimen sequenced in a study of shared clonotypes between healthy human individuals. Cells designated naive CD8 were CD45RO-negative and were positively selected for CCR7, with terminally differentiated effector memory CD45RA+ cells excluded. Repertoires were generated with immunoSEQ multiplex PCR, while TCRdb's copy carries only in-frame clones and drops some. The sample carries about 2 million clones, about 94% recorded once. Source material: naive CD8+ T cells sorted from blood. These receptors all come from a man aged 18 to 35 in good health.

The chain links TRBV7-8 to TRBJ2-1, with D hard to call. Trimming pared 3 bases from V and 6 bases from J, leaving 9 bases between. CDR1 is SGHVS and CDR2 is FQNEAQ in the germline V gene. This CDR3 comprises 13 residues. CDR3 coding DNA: TGTGCCAGCAGCTTGGTTTGGGGCAATGAGCAGTTCTTC. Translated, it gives CASSLVWGNEQFF.

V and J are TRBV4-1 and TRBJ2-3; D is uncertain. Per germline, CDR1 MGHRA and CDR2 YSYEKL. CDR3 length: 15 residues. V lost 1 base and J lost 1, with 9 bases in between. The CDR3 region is CASSQVDLGTDTQYF. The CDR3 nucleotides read TGCGCCAGCAGCCAAGTGGACCTTGGCACAGATACGCAGTATTTT.

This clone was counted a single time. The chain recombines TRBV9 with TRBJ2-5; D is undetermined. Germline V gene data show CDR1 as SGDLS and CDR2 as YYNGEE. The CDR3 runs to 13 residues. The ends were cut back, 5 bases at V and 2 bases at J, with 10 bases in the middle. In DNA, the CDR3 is TGTGCCAGCAGTACGGACGGTCAAGAGACCCAGTACTTC. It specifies CASSTDGQETQYF.

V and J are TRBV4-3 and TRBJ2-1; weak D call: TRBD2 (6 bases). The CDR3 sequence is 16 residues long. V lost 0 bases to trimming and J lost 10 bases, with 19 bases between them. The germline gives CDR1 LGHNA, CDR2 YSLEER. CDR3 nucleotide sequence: TGCGCCAGCAGCCAAGATCTGGGGGGAGAGCATTTGGAGCAGTTCTTC. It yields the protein CASSQDLGGEHLEQFF.

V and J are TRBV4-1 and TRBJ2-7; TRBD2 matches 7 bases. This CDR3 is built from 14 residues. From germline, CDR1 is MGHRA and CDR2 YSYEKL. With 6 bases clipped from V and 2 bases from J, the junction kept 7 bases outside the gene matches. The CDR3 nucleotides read TGCGCCAGCAGACGACGGGAGGACGCCTACGAGCAGTACTTC. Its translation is CASRRREDAYEQYF.

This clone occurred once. This CDR3 reads CASSLGSRDRVIGYTF. The CDR3 DNA follows: TGTGCCAGCAGCTTAGGGAGCCGGGACAGGGTGATTGGCTACACCTTC. This chain connects TRBV7-9 to TRBJ1-2, with 9 bases fitting TRBD1. V trimming: 1 base; J trimming: 7 bases; junction bases outside the gene matches: 10. The CDR3 sequence is 16 residues long. The germline V gene has CDR1 SEHNR and CDR2 FQNEAQ (reference sequence).

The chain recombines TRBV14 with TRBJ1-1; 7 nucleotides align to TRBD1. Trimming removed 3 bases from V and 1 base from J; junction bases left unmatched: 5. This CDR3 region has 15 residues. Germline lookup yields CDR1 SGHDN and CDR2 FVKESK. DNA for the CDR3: TGTGCCAGCAGCCAGGTCCGGGACAGGAACACTGAAGCTTTCTTT. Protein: CASSQVRDRNTEAFF.

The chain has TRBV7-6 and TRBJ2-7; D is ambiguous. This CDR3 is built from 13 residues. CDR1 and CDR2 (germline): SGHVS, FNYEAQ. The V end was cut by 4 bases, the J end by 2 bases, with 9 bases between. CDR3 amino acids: CASSSGAPYEQYF. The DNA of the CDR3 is TGTGCCAGCAGCTCCGGCGCCCCCTACGAGCAGTACTTC.

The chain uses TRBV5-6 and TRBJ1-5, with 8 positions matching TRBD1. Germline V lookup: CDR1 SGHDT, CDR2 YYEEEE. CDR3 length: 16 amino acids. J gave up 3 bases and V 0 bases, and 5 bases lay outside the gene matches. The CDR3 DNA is TGTGCCAGCAGCTTGGATGGACAGGGCATCAATCAGCCCCAGCATTTT. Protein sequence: CASSLDGQGINQPQHF.

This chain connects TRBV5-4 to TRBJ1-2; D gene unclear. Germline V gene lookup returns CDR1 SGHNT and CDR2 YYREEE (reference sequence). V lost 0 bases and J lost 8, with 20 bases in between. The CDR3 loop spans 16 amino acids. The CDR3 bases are TGTGCCAGCAGCTTGGAATCGGCCAGGTCCTGGAACGGCTACACCTTC. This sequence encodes CASSLESARSWNGYTF.

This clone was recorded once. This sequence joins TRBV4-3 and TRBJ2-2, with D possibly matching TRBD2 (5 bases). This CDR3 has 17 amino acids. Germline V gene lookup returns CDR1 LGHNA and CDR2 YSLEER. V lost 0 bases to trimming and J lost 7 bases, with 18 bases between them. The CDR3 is CASSQDLWLAAGGELFF. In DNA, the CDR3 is TGCGCCAGCAGCCAAGATTTATGGTTAGCCGCGGGCGGGGAGCTGTTTTTT.

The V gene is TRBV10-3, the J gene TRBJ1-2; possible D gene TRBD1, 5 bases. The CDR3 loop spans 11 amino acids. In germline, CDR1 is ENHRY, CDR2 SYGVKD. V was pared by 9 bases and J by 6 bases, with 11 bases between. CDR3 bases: TGTGCCATACGGCGGGGGGATGGCTACACCTTC. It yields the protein CAIRRGDGYTF.

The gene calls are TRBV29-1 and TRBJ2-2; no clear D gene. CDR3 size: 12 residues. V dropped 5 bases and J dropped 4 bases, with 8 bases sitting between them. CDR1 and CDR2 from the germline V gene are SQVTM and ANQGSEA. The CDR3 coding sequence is TGCAGCGTTTTTTCGAGCACCGGGGAGCTGTTTTTT. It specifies CSVFSSTGELFF.

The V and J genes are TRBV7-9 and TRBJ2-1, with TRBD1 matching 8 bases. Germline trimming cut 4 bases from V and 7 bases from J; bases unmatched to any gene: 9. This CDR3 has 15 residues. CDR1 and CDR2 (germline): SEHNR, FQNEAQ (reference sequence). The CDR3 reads CASSSGQGLGNEQFF. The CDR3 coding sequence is TGTGCCAGCAGCTCAGGACAGGGCCTTGGAAATGAGCAGTTCTTC.

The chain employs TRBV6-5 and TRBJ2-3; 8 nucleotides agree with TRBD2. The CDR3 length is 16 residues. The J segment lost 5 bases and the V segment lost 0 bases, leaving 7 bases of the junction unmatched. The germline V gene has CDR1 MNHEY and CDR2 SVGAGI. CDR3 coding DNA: TGTGCCAGCAGTTACTCTGGGAGCGGGAGTGTAGATACGCAGTATTTT. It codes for CASSYSGSGSVDTQYF.

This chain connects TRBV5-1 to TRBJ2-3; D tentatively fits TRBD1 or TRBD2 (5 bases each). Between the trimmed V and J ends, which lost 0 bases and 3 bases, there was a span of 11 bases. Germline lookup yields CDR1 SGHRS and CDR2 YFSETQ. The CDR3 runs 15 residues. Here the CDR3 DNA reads TGCGCCAGCAGCTTGGAGGGACCGAGAACAGATACGCAGTATTTT. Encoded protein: CASSLEGPRTDTQYF.

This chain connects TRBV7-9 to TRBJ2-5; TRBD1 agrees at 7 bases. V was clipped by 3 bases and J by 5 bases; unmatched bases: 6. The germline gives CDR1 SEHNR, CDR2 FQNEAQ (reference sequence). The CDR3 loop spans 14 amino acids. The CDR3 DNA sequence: TGTGCCAGCAGCTTTTACAGGGGCGGGGAGACCCAGTACTTC. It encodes CASSFYRGGETQYF.

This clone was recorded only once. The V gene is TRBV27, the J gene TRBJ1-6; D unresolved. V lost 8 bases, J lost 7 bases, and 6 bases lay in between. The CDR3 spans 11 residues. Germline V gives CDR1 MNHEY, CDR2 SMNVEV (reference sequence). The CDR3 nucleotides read TGTGCCAGCCGAGGGAATTCACCCCTCCACTTT. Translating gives CASRGNSPLHF.

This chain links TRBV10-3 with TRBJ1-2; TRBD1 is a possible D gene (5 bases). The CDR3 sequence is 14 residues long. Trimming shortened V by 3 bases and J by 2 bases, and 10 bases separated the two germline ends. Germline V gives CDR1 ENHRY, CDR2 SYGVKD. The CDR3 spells CAISDSTANYGYTF. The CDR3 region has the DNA TGTGCCATCAGTGACTCGACAGCCAACTATGGCTACACCTTC.

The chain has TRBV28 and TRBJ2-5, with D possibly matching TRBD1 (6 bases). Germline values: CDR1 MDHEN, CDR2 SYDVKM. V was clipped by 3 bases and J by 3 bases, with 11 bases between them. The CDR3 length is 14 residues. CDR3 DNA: TGTGCCAGCAGTTTTCGGAACAGGGAAGAGACCCAGTACTTC. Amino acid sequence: CASSFRNREETQYF.

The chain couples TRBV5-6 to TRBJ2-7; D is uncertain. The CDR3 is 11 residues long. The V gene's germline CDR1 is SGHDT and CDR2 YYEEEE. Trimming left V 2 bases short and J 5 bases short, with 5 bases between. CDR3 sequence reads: CASSFSNEQYF. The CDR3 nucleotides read TGTGCCAGCAGCTTCTCGAACGAGCAGTACTTC.

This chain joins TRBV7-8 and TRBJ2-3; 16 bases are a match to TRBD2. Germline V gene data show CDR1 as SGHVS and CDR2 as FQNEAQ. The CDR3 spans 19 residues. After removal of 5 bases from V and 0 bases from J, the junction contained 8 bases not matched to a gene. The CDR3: CASSVGLAGGPLSTDTQYF. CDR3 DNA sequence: TGTGCCAGCAGCGTGGGACTAGCGGGGGGGCCATTAAGCACAGATACGCAGTATTTT. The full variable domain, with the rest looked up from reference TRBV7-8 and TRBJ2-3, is GAGVSQSPRYKVAKRGQDVALRCDPISGHVSLFWYQQALGQGPEFLTYFQNEAQLDKSGLPSDRFFAERPEGSVSTLKIQRTQQEDSAVYLCASSVGLAGGPLSTDTQYFGPGTRLTVL.

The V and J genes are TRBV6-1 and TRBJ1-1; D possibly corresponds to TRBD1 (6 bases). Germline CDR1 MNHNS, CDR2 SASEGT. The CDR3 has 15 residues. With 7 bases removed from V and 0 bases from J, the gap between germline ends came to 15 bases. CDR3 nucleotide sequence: TGTGCCAGCATAGGGGGGTTGGGGATGAACACTGAAGCTTTCTTT. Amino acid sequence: CASIGGLGMNTEAFF.

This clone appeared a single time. CDR3 sequence reads: CASSFAEAGANVLTF. The CDR3, as DNA: TGTGCCAGCAGCTTCGCCGAGGCTGGGGCCAACGTCCTGACTTTC. The V and J genes are TRBV5-6 and TRBJ2-6, with unresolved D. The ends were cut back, 2 bases at V and 2 bases at J, with 8 bases in the middle. Germline V gives CDR1 SGHDT, CDR2 YYEEEE. This CDR3 is 15 amino acids long.

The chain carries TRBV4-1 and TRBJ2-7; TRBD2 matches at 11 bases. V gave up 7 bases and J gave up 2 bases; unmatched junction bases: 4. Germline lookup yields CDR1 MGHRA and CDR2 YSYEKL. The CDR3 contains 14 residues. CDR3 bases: TGCGCCAGCAACCTAGCGGGGGGCCCCTACGAGCAGTACTTC. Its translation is CASNLAGGPYEQYF.

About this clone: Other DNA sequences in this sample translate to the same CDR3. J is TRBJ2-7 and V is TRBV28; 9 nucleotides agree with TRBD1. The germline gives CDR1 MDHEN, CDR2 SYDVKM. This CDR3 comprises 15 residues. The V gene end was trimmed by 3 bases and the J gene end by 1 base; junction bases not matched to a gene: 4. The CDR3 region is CASSFRGQGSYEQYF. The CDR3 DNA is TGTGCCAGCAGTTTTAGGGGACAGGGTTCCTACGAGCAGTACTTC.

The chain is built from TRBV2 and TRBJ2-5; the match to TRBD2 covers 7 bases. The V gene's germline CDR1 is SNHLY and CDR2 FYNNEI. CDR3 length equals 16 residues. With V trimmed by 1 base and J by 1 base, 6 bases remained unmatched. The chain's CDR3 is CASSEGNGEGQETQYF. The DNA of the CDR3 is TGTGCCAGCAGTGAAGGCAATGGGGAGGGCCAAGAGACCCAGTACTTC. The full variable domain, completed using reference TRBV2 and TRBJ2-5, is EPEVTQTPSHQVTQMGQEVILRCVPISNHLYFYWYRQILGQKVEFLVSFYNNEISEKSEIFDDQFSVERPDGSNFTLKIRSTKLEDSAMYFCASSEGNGEGQETQYFGPGTRLLVL.

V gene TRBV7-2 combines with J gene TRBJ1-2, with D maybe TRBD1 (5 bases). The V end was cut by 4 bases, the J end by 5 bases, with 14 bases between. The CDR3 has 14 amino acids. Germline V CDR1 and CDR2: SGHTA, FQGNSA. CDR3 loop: CASSSLQGKYGYTF. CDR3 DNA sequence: TGTGCCAGCAGCTCACTGCAGGGAAAGTATGGCTACACCTTC.